This TCR beta chain was recovered during a study of metastatic and nonmetastatic thyroid tumors. Overall study: Across peripheral blood and tumor or nodule tissue samples taken from malignant and benign thyroid patients, the repertoires were compared with one another. Notes on the study in general: Patients with malignant thyroid tumors reportedly had significantly higher TCR beta diversity than those with benign nodules, in blood and tumor.

Many counts were recorded for this clone. Its antigen is undetermined. This specimen includes other DNA sequences encoding the same CDR3. No treatment had been given to any patient before thyroid surgery. In the original analysis: Using the CDR3 differences seen across clinicopathological groups, the authors built a distant-metastasis classifier for papillary thyroid cancer, which was meant to discriminate distant-metastatic patients. TCRdb redid the clone calls on the PCR reads using MiXCR. These V and J calls originate from TCRdb's pipeline instead of the authors' own analysis. The table includes some 13,000 clones, under 35% detected once. Germline V gene sequence: CDR1 ENHRY, CDR2 SYGVKD. Trimming removed 3 bases at V and 5 bases at J, with 14 bases between. The CDR3 has 14 amino acids.

What was sequenced was tumor tissue. The V call is TRBV10-3, the J call TRBJ2-7, with TRBD1 as a possible D gene (6 bases). The receptor was isolated from a female donor with papillary thyroid cancer or a benign thyroid nodule (not recorded which). Some clones in this sample may be carry-over from other donors' samples. The CDR3 DNA reads TGTGCCATCAGTGACGGTACAGGGCGCGACGAGCAGTACTTC. The encoded protein is CAISDGTGRDEQYF.